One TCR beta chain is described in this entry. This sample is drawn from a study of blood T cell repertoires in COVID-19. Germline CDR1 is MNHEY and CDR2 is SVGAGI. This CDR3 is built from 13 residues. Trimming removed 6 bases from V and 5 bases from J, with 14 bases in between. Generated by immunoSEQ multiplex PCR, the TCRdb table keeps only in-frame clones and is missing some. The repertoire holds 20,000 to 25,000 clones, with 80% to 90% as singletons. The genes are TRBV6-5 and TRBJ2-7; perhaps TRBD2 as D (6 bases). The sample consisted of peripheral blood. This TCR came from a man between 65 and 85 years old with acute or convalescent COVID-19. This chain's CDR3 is CASSRDSVDEQYF. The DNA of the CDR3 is TGTGCCAGCAGCCGGGACTCCGTTGACGAGCAGTACTTC.